Below are 5 T cell receptor beta chains sequenced from a single sample in a study of T cells after yellow fever vaccination. A single record per CDR3 protein comes from TCRdb applying MiXCR to the 5' RACE reads. Counted here are about 120,000 distinct CDR3 sequences, about 8.4% occurring once; the ten biggest clones make up 30% to 40%. The specimen comprised CD8+ T cells sorted from PBMCs, sampled on the day of the yellow fever booster vaccination. These receptors all come from a man aged 18 to 29 who received the YFV17D yellow fever vaccine.

The genes are TRBV7-2 and TRBJ2-7; no firm D call. Germline-derived CDR1 and CDR2 are SGHTA and FQGNSA. The CDR3 sequence is 14 residues long. Between the trimmed V and J ends, which lost 1 base and 3 bases, there was a span of 10 bases. The CDR3 DNA sequence: TGTGCCAGCAGCTTAGGGGTGGGAATCTACGAGCAGTACGTC. It encodes CASSLGVGIYEQYV.

The CDR3 DNA reads as TGTGCCATCAGTGAAGGGACAAGGAACTATGGCTACACCTTC. It yields the protein CAISEGTRNYGYTF. The V and J genes are TRBV10-3 and TRBJ1-2; TRBD1 might be the D (6 bases). The V end lost 3 bases, the J end lost 2 bases, and 10 bases lay between the germline ends. This CDR3 is built from 14 residues. From germline, CDR1 is ENHRY and CDR2 SYGVKD.

In this sample, this clonotype turned up a few times. The rearrangement joins TRBV12-3 or TRBV12-4 to TRBJ2-1; D is unclear. This CDR3 is 13 amino acids long. V dropped 3 bases and J dropped 4 bases, with 7 bases sitting between them. CDR3 bases: TGTGCCAGCAGTTTTGACCTTTACAATGAGCAGTTCTTC. This codes for CASSFDLYNEQFF.

The CDR3 DNA is TGTGCCAGCAGCCCTCGGGACAGAGACCCTGAAAAACTGTTTTTT. Residues: CASSPRDRDPEKLFF. J is TRBJ1-4 and V is TRBV7-9; TRBD1 matches 7 bases. The trim removed 5 bases at V and 7 bases at J, leaving 10 bases unmatched. Germline V gene sequence: CDR1 SEHNR, CDR2 FQNEAQ (reference sequence). The CDR3 runs to 15 residues.

This clonotype was counted only a few times. The chain has TRBV7-2 and TRBJ2-5; 8 bases align to TRBD2. The CDR3 spans 15 residues. V gave up 1 base and J gave up 2 bases; unmatched junction bases: 3. Per the germline V gene, CDR1 is SGHTA and CDR2 is FQGNSA. The CDR3 loop is CASSLGTSWQETQYF. The DNA for the CDR3 is TGTGCCAGCAGCTTAGGGACTAGCTGGCAAGAGACCCAGTACTTC.